The clone carrying this TCR beta chain was found once. Authors' data handling: Estimation of nucleated cell counts relied on the amplification of reference gene primers. Profiling relied on immunoSEQ multiplex PCR, and the TCRdb table lists in-frame clones only, not all of them. V and J calls and clone size come straight from that table; D and trimming were deduced from the DNA. The sample includes more than 140,000 clones, 75% to 85% seen only once; the top ten take more than 5.5%. This sample was taken from a study of blood T cell repertoires in COVID-19. Background on the study: The United States, Italy and Spain supplied acute and convalescent COVID-19 samples. T cells, B-cell-depleted T cells, or PBMCs provided the cDNA or gDNA that served as material.

The CDR3 extends over 14 amino acids. Germline-derived CDR1 and CDR2 are GTSNPN and SVGIG (reference sequence). V dropped 4 bases and J dropped 2 bases, with 14 bases sitting between them. Sequencing used peripheral blood. This sequence was found in a woman between 45 and 60 years old in a cohort sampled during active or convalescent COVID-19. The chain combines TRBV30 with TRBJ1-1, with D unresolved. In DNA form, the CDR3 reads TGTGCCTGGACGGCGGGCCCCGGCAACACTGAAGCTTTCTTT. This encodes CAWTAGPGNTEAFF.